Described below is a single T cell receptor beta chain sequence and its context. Its antigen is unidentified. The source of the sample is a study of CD8 T cells in Susac syndrome. Study-level findings and limits: The study acknowledged a relatively small number of individuals in its TCR sequencing and HLA analysis.

While CD8+ and CD4+ T cells were isolated negatively, TEMRA cells were enriched by FACS. This CDR3 region has 15 residues. The germline V and J ends were trimmed by 0 bases and 5 bases, with 13 bases remaining between them. Germline V gene sequence: CDR1 SEHNR, CDR2 FQNEAQ (reference sequence). With random hexamers, roughly 0.45 to 1 ug RNA was reverse transcribed. Amplification of TCR beta CDR3 used immunoSEQ multiplex PCR across 54 Vbeta and 13 Jbeta. Each CDR3 protein gets one entry after TCRdb re-called the immunoSEQ multiplex PCR reads with MiXCR. This table has about 210,000 distinct CDR3 sequences, 90% to 95% appearing once.

V gene TRBV7-9 combines with J gene TRBJ1-2; the D gene is possibly TRBD1 (5 bases). The sequence was collected from a human donor in good health. Sequencing was done on a sample of CD4+ T cells from PBMCs. The CDR3 reads CASSLAPEGRYGYTF. The CDR3 nucleotides read TGTGCCAGCAGCTTAGCGCCAGAGGGGCGTTATGGCTACACCTTC. The full variable domain, in which reference TRBV7-9 and TRBJ1-2 provide the parts outside the CDR3, is DTGVSQNPRHKITKRGQNVTFRCDPISEHNRLYWYRQTLGQGPEFLTYFQNEAQLEKSRLLSDRFSAERPKGSFSTLEIQRTEQGDSAMYLCASSLAPEGRYGYTFGSGTRLTVV.